This T cell receptor (beta chain) came from a study of CD8+ T cells in alopecia areata. This clone appeared a few times. Sorting from PBMCs produced CD4+ and CD8+ T cells. The sequencing template was cDNA reverse transcribed from extracted RNA. TCRdb's table, derived via immunoSEQ multiplex PCR, lists solely in-frame clones and lacks some. The table includes 110,000 to 150,000 clones, approximately 50% detected once. The sequence was collected from a human donor with alopecia areata. Sequencing was performed on CD4+ T cells sorted from blood, taken at week 0.

CDR3 coding DNA: TGTGCCAGCAGCCGCCCGGGACAGGACACCGGGGAGCTGTTTTTT. This sequence encodes CASSRPGQDTGELFF. This chain uses TRBV4-2 with TRBJ2-2, with 8 bases lining up with TRBD1. Germline V gives CDR1 LGHNA, CDR2 YNFKEQ. The CDR3 sequence is 15 residues long. V trimming: 4 bases; J trimming: 3 bases; junction bases outside the gene matches: 4.